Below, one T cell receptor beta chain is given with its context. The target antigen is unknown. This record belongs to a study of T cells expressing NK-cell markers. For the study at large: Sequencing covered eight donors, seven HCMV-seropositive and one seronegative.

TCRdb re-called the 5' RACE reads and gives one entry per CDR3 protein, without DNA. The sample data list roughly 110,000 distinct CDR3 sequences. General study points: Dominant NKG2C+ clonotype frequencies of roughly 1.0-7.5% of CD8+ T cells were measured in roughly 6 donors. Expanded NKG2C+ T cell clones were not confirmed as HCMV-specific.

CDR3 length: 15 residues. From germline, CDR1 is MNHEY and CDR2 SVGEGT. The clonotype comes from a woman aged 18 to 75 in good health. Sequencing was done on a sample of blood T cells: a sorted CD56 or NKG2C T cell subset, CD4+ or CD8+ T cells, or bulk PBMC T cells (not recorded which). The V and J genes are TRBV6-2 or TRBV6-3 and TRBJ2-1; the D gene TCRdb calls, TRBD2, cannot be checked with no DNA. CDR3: CASSYMVGGGNEQFF.